Presented here are 28 T cell receptor beta chains from one specimen sequenced in a study of blood T cells in healthy people across ages. A second about 7 to 11 cycle PCR used barcoded and J-beta primers. TCRdb itself ran the 5' RACE reads through MiXCR, one entry per CDR3 protein. The sample comprises some 1.8 million distinct CDR3 sequences, approximately 40% of which are singletons, and 23% rests with the top ten. The specimen sequenced was blood. These TCRs come from a human donor in good health.

This chain uses TRBV2 with TRBJ1-3, with 8 bases lining up with TRBD1. Trimming removed 11 bases from V and 2 bases from J; junction bases left unmatched: 8. The V gene's germline CDR1 is SNHLY and CDR2 FYNNEI. There are 14 residues in the CDR3. The CDR3 DNA sequence: TGTGCCCGCCTGGAACAGGGGGCTGGAAACACCATATATTTT. Translation gives CARLEQGAGNTIYF.

There are many counts of this clonotype. J is TRBJ2-3 and V is TRBV19; 7 bases are a match to TRBD1. J lost 1 base, V lost 9 bases, and 4 bases had no gene match. The CDR3 totals 13 residues. Looked up from germline, CDR1 is LNHDA and CDR2 is SQIVND (reference sequence). The CDR3 loop is CASSDRGTDTQYF. In DNA form, the CDR3 reads TGTGCCAGCAGTGACAGGGGCACAGATACGCAGTATTTT.

This clonotype was observed a handful of times. V usage is TRBV2 and J usage is TRBJ2-3, with TRBD2 identical over 15 bases. Germline lookup yields CDR1 SNHLY and CDR2 FYNNEI. The CDR3 is made up of 16 amino acids. J gave up 3 bases and V 9 bases, and 7 bases lay outside the gene matches. The CDR3 protein is CARGTSGGPSTDTQYF. In DNA form, the CDR3 reads TGTGCCAGAGGGACTAGCGGGGGGCCTAGTACAGATACGCAGTATTTT.

Only a few counts were recorded for this clonotype. This chain joins TRBV4-3 and TRBJ2-3; D is uncertain. The germline V gene encodes CDR1 LGHNA and CDR2 YSLEER. Trimming took off 5 bases at V and 1 base at J, with 7 bases between the two ends. The CDR3 is 13 amino acids. The CDR3: CASSNARTDTQYF. The CDR3 DNA reads TGCGCCAGCAGCAACGCCCGCACAGATACGCAGTATTTT.

The chain is built from TRBV20-1 and TRBJ2-3, with 7 positions matching TRBD1. The junction had 10 bases not matched to a gene; V was cut back by 5 bases and J by 2 bases. The length of the CDR3 is 15 residues. Germline assignment: CDR1 DFQATT and CDR2 SNEGSKA (reference sequence). CDR3 bases: TGCAGTGCTCACACAGGGGCAACTCTCACAGATACGCAGTATTTT. Translated: CSAHTGATLTDTQYF.

The chain has TRBV4-3 and TRBJ2-7, with TRBD1 matching 9 bases. The CDR3 sequence is 16 residues long. The germline gives CDR1 LGHNA, CDR2 YSLEER. Losses at the gene ends were 1 base for V and 8 bases for J; bases not matched to a gene: 12. CDR3 in DNA: TGCGCCAGCAGCCAAGGGTCCCGGACAGGGGATGGTAAGCAGTACTTC. Amino acid sequence: CASSQGSRTGDGKQYF.

The chain uses TRBV27 and TRBJ2-7; TRBD2 matches at 8 bases. After removal of 10 bases from V and 3 bases from J, the junction contained 11 bases not matched to a gene. Germline V lookup: CDR1 MNHEY, CDR2 SMNVEV (reference sequence). CDR3 length: 14 amino acids. The CDR3 sequence is CATRRTSPDYEQYF. The CDR3 nucleotides are TGTGCCACCCGACGGACTAGCCCTGACTACGAGCAGTACTTC.

The table lists this clonotype with a few counts. The chain combines TRBV12-3 or TRBV12-4 with TRBJ2-7; possible D gene TRBD1, 5 bases. The CDR3 runs to 14 residues. V was pared by 3 bases and J by 3 bases, with 12 bases between. This CDR3 is CASSLPGKGYEQYF. The CDR3 nucleotides read TGTGCCAGCAGTTTGCCAGGGAAGGGCTACGAGCAGTACTTC.

The genes are TRBV4-3 and TRBJ1-2; D not resolved. Per the germline V gene, CDR1 is LGHNA and CDR2 is YSLEER. The CDR3 loop spans 14 amino acids. The V gene lost 0 bases and the J gene lost 8 bases, with 13 bases spanning the gap. CDR3 bases: TGCGCCAGCAGCCAAGACCGTGCCTCCGGGGGCTACACCTTC. It codes for CASSQDRASGGYTF.

The chain uses TRBV15 and TRBJ1-2; D unresolved. The V and J ends lost 1 base and 7 bases respectively, with 7 bases between them. The CDR3 is 12 amino acids. Germline V gene sequence: CDR1 LNHNV, CDR2 YYDKDF (reference sequence). CDR3 protein: CATSRGGSGYTF. The CDR3 DNA follows: TGTGCCACCAGCAGAGGCGGCAGTGGCTACACCTTC.

CDR3 sequence: CASRATGFSTNEKLFF. The CDR3 DNA is TGCGCCAGCAGAGCAACAGGGTTTTCAACTAATGAAAAACTGTTTTTT. The chain has TRBV5-1 and TRBJ1-4, with D tentatively TRBD1 (6 bases). The V end was cut by 5 bases, the J end by 0 bases, with 14 bases between. CDR3 length equals 16 residues. Per the germline V gene, CDR1 is SGHRS and CDR2 is YFSETQ.

CDR3 residues: CSVLTGRTYEQYF. In DNA, the CDR3 is TGCAGCGTGTTGACAGGAAGGACCTACGAGCAGTACTTC. This sequence joins TRBV29-1 and TRBJ2-7; TRBD1 might be the D (6 bases). Germline loops: CDR1 SQVTM, CDR2 ANQGSEA. This CDR3 region has 13 residues. Deletions cut 6 bases from V and 2 bases from J, with 14 bases between.

This sequence joins TRBV5-1 and TRBJ1-2; the match to TRBD1 covers 7 bases. The CDR3 is made up of 15 amino acids. CDR1 and CDR2 (germline): SGHRS, YFSETQ. J lost 4 bases, V lost 1 base, and 7 bases had no gene match. The CDR3 coding sequence is TGCGCCAGCAGCTTGTCCCTAGGGGGCGTCTATGGCTACACCTTC. It specifies CASSLSLGGVYGYTF.

There are many counts of this clonotype. The rearrangement links TRBV29-1 to TRBJ1-2, with a tentative D call TRBD1 (6 bases). The CDR3 loop spans 13 amino acids. CDR1 and CDR2 (germline): SQVTM, ANQGSEA. The CDR3 nucleotides are TGCGGGACAAGGGACTCAGGGAACTATGGCTACACCTTC. Amino acid sequence: CGTRDSGNYGYTF.

The chain employs TRBV2 and TRBJ2-1; D gene ambiguous. Germline values: CDR1 SNHLY, CDR2 FYNNEI. Deletions cut 6 bases from V and 7 bases from J, with 13 bases between. This CDR3 has 13 amino acids. The CDR3 coding sequence is TGTGCCAGCAGGTTCGGGCGGTCTAATGAGCAGTTCTTC. It yields the protein CASRFGRSNEQFF.

The gene calls are TRBV12-3 or TRBV12-4 and TRBJ2-2; D is possibly TRBD1 (6 bases). V lost 7 bases to trimming and J lost 2 bases, with 14 bases between them. CDR3 length: 15 amino acids. The CDR3 DNA follows: TGTGCCAGCACCTTACCGGACAGCAACACCGGGGAGCTGTTTTTT. It codes for CASTLPDSNTGELFF.

This clonotype turned up a few times. The chain uses TRBV20-1 and TRBJ2-7; 7 bases agree with TRBD2. The CDR3 consists of 12 residues. The V gene's germline CDR1 is DFQATT and CDR2 SNEGSKA (reference sequence). CDR3 region: CMARGDSYEQYF. Written as DNA, the CDR3 is TGCATGGCCCGGGGGGACTCCTACGAGCAGTACTTC.

This chain links TRBV9 with TRBJ1-2; D unresolved. This CDR3 has 14 residues. Per the germline V gene, CDR1 is SGDLS and CDR2 is YYNGEE. Trimming took 0 bases from V and 4 from J, leaving 10 bases between them. CDR3 amino acids: CASSVGIAFYGYTF. The DNA of the CDR3 is TGTGCCAGCAGCGTAGGGATTGCGTTCTATGGCTACACCTTC.

This clonotype has a count of ten or more. The CDR3: CSARDGAAVQETQYF. In nucleotides, the CDR3 is TGCAGTGCTAGAGATGGTGCAGCCGTCCAAGAGACCCAGTACTTC. The chain has TRBV20-1 and TRBJ2-5; no clear D gene. Germline lookup yields CDR1 DFQATT and CDR2 SNEGSKA (reference sequence). The CDR3 has 15 amino acids. Trimming removed 0 bases from V and 1 base from J, with 12 bases in between.

This clonotype was observed a handful of times. This chain connects TRBV20-1 to TRBJ2-7; 8 nucleotides agree with TRBD1. CDR1 and CDR2 (germline): DFQATT, SNEGSKA (reference sequence). The ends lost 6 bases at V and 6 bases at J; junction bases unmatched: 7. The CDR3 sequence is 12 residues long. The CDR3 region is CSARQGSGEQYF. The CDR3 DNA reads as TGCAGTGCCCGACAGGGGTCAGGCGAGCAGTACTTC.

This clonotype was observed a handful of times. V and J are TRBV29-1 and TRBJ2-5; 8 bases map to TRBD1. V shed 5 bases and J 0 bases; nucleotides not matched to a gene: 5. The CDR3 is 14 amino acids. Germline V gives CDR1 SQVTM, CDR2 ANQGSEA. This chain's CDR3 is CSVSDRGDQETQYF. In nucleotides, the CDR3 is TGCAGCGTTTCCGACAGGGGAGACCAAGAGACCCAGTACTTC.

The count of this clonotype is one. The chain employs TRBV15 and TRBJ1-5; D not certain. V was pared by 5 bases and J by 7 bases, with 9 bases between. The CDR3 consists of 12 residues. CDR1 and CDR2 from the germline V gene are LNHNV and YYDKDF (reference sequence). The CDR3 nucleotides are TGTGCCACCAGCCCAGATCGGCAGCCCCAGCATTTT. Protein product: CATSPDRQPQHF.

CDR3 residues: CASSLGSKGREEQFF. The CDR3 nucleotides read TGTGCCAGCAGCTTGGGCTCGAAGGGCAGGGAGGAGCAGTTCTTC. The chain links TRBV7-9 to TRBJ2-1; the D call may be TRBD1 or TRBD2 (5 bases each). The CDR3 length is 15 residues. Germline CDR1 reads SEHNR; CDR2 reads FQNEAQ (reference sequence). V lost 3 bases and J 10 bases, leaving 19 bases between the germline ends.

The genes are TRBV20-1 and TRBJ1-2; TRBD1 aligns across 10 bases. Germline-derived CDR1 and CDR2 are DFQATT and SNEGSKA (reference sequence). The CDR3 spans 14 residues. With V trimmed by 3 bases and J by 5 bases, 6 bases remained unmatched. The CDR3, as DNA: TGCAGTGCTAGGGGACCGGGACAGGGGTATGGCTACACCTTC. It is translated as CSARGPGQGYGYTF.

In nucleotides, the CDR3 is TGTGCCAGCAGCCTGGACAGGGACCGGATGGATACGCAGTATTTT. This gives the protein CASSLDRDRMDTQYF. The gene calls are TRBV28 and TRBJ2-3; 8 bases are shared with TRBD1. The CDR3 totals 15 residues. Looked up from germline, CDR1 is MDHEN and CDR2 is SYDVKM. V lost 6 bases to trimming and J lost 6 bases; unmatched junction nucleotides: 11.

The sample holds one count of this clonotype. Mismatch with germline at one junction end may stem from a read error. The chain employs TRBV6-2 or TRBV6-3 and TRBJ2-1; D could derive from TRBD1 or TRBD2 (6 bases each). Germline V lookup: CDR1 MNHEY, CDR2 SVGEGT. The CDR3 is 14 residues long. The CDR3 DNA follows: TGTGCCACGAACCGGGACGGGGGCTACAATGAGCGGTTCTTC. This sequence encodes CATNRDGGYNERFF.

There are a few counts of this clonotype. The V call is TRBV9, the J call TRBJ2-7; 7 positions match TRBD1. Germline V gene lookup returns CDR1 SGDLS and CDR2 YYNGEE. This CDR3 is 15 amino acids long. J was trimmed by 0 bases and V by 0 bases; bases with no gene match: 3. The CDR3 loop reads CASSVGDSYSYEQYF. The CDR3 bases are TGTGCCAGCAGCGTAGGGGACAGCTACTCCTACGAGCAGTACTTC. Full variable domain (outside the CDR3, taken from reference TRBV9 and TRBJ2-7): DSGVTQTPKHLITATGQRVTLRCSPRSGDLSVYWYQQSLDQGLQFLIQYYNGEERAKGNILERFSAQQFPDLHSELNLSSLELGDSALYFCASSVGDSYSYEQYFGPGTRLTVT.

V and J are TRBV27 and TRBJ2-3; tentatively, D is TRBD2 (7 bases). In germline, CDR1 is MNHEY, CDR2 SMNVEV (reference sequence). This CDR3 region has 15 residues. V lost 2 bases and J 6 bases, leaving 15 bases between the germline ends. This CDR3 is CASSLGGGARDTQYF. The CDR3 DNA reads as TGTGCCAGCAGTTTAGGGGGGGGGGCGAGGGATACGCAGTATTTT.